The next 10 T cell receptor beta chains were all read from a single sample in a study of CD8+ T cells in alopecia areata. Treatment reported: oral pan-JAK inhibitor, 5-10 mg twice daily. Sequencing templates came from extracted RNA that was reverse transcribed into cDNA. Assay: immunoSEQ multiplex PCR; the TCRdb copy retains only in-frame clones and omits some. The table includes 150,000 to 200,000 clones, roughly 60% detected once. The sample in question was CD4+ T cells sorted from blood, obtained at week 24, from a patient treated with tofacitinib. These TCRs come from a human donor with alopecia areata.

The J gene is TRBJ2-5, the V gene TRBV18; D remains ambiguous. This CDR3 spans 12 amino acids. With 3 bases removed from V and 4 bases from J, the gap between germline ends came to 6 bases. Germline assignment: CDR1 KGHSH and CDR2 LQKENI. CDR3 coding DNA: TGTGCCAGCTCACCTGAAGGAGAGACCCAGTACTTC. Encoded protein: CASSPEGETQYF.

The chain links TRBV29-1 to TRBJ1-1; unclear D gene. V gave up 3 bases and J gave up 0 bases, with 8 bases separating them. This CDR3 comprises 13 residues. Germline CDR1 SQVTM, CDR2 ANQGSEA. CDR3 bases: TGCAGCGTTGAGGAACAGATGAACACTGAAGCTTTCTTT. Protein sequence: CSVEEQMNTEAFF.

This chain links TRBV2 with TRBJ2-3; 9 nucleotides agree with TRBD2. Germline values: CDR1 SNHLY, CDR2 FYNNEI. J lost 7 bases, V lost 4 bases, and 9 bases had no gene match. The CDR3 is 15 residues long. CDR3 residues: CASSATSGESNTQYF. CDR3 coding DNA: TGTGCCAGCAGTGCGACTAGCGGTGAATCCAATACGCAGTATTTT.

Only a few counts were recorded for this clone. The rearrangement uses TRBV7-2 and TRBJ1-2, with TRBD1 as a possible D gene (5 bases). Germline CDR1 SGHTA, CDR2 FQGNSA. V was shortened by 6 bases and J by 7 bases, with 18 bases between the two germline ends. This CDR3 is 14 amino acids long. The chain's CDR3 is CASRPPGLYVGYTF. The CDR3 coding sequence is TGTGCCAGCAGGCCTCCAGGGTTGTATGTTGGCTACACCTTC.

The CDR3 DNA reads TGTGCCAGCAGCTTAGAGGTAAATACTGAAGCTTTCTTT. Translating gives CASSLEVNTEAFF. The chain carries TRBV7-9 and TRBJ1-1; D unclear. This CDR3 contains 13 residues. The germline V gene encodes CDR1 SEHNR and CDR2 FQNEAQ (reference sequence). The V end was cut by 1 base, the J end by 5 bases, with 8 bases between.

This chain joins TRBV7-3 and TRBJ2-5, with D unresolved. CDR1 and CDR2 from the germline V gene are SGHTA and FQGTGA. The CDR3 runs to 13 residues. Trimming took off 3 bases at V and 5 bases at J, with 10 bases between the two ends. CDR3 region: CASSLGLGETQYF. The CDR3 DNA sequence: TGTGCCAGCAGCTTGGGCCTTGGGGAGACCCAGTACTTC.

V usage is TRBV30 and J usage is TRBJ2-3, with D possibly matching TRBD1 (6 bases). The CDR3 extends over 15 amino acids. Trimming took off 2 bases at V and 3 bases at J, with 15 bases between the two ends. Per germline, CDR1 GTSNPN and CDR2 SVGIG (reference sequence). CDR3 coding DNA: TGTGCCTGGAGTAGGCTACAGGGATTAACAGATACGCAGTATTTT. It codes for CAWSRLQGLTDTQYF.

V gene TRBV15 combines with J gene TRBJ2-7; D is possibly TRBD1 (6 bases). Germline V gene lookup returns CDR1 LNHNV and CDR2 YYDKDF (reference sequence). The CDR3 extends over 14 amino acids. The V and J ends lost 5 bases and 7 bases respectively, with 18 bases between them. DNA for the CDR3: TGTGCCACCAGCCTGGGCAGGGGATTCGGGGAGCAGTACTTC. Translation gives CATSLGRGFGEQYF. Variable domain in full (rest from reference TRBV15 and TRBJ2-7): DAMVIQNPRYQVTQFGKPVTLSCSQTLNHNVMYWYQQKSSQAPKLLFHYYDKDFNNEADTPDNFQSRRPNTSFCFLDIRSPGLGDTAMYLCATSLGRGFGEQYFGPGTRLTVT.

This clone was recorded a few times. The rearrangement joins TRBV9 to TRBJ2-1; the match to TRBD2 covers 12 bases. The V and J ends lost 0 bases and 0 bases, in that order; junction bases with no gene match: 10. Germline V gene lookup returns CDR1 SGDLS and CDR2 YYNGEE. The CDR3 sequence is 20 residues long. For the CDR3, the DNA is TGTGCCAGCAGCGTAGGGCTAGCGGGGGGGTCCCACAGCTCCTACAATGAGCAGTTCTTC. Translation: CASSVGLAGGSHSSYNEQFF.

The gene calls are TRBV29-1 and TRBJ1-1; no firm D call. Germline lookup yields CDR1 SQVTM and CDR2 ANQGSEA. Trimming stripped 7 bases from V and 4 bases from J, with 13 bases between. The CDR3 runs to 12 residues. The CDR3 reads CSATDGFTEAFF. DNA for the CDR3: TGCAGCGCTACGGACGGATTCACTGAAGCTTTCTTT.